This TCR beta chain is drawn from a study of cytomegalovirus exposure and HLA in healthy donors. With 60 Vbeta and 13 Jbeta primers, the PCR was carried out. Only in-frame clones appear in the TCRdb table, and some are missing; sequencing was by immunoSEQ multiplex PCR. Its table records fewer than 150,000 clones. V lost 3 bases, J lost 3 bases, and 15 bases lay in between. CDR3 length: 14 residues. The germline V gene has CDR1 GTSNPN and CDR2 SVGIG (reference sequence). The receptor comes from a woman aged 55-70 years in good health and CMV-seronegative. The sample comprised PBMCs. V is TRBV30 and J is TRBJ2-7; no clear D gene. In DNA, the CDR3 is TGTGCCTGGAGGGCACTGAGATCGGGCTACGAGCAGTACTTC. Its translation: CAWRALRSGYEQYF.